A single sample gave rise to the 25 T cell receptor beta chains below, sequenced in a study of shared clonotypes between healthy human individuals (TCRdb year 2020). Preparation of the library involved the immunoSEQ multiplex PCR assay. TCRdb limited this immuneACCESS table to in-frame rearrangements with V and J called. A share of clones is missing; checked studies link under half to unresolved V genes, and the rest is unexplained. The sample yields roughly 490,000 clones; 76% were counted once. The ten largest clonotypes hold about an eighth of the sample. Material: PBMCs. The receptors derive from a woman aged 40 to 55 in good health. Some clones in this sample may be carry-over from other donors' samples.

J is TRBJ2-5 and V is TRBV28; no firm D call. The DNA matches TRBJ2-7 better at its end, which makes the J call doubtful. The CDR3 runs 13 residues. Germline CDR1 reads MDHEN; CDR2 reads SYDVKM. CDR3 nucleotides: TGTGCCACCCTCTCCCGACCGCGGTACGAGCAGTACTTC. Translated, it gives CATLSRPRYEQYF.

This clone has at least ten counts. CDR3 in amino acids: CATAVTDSGDTQYF. CDR3 in DNA: TGCGCCACCGCAGTGACGGACTCAGGGGATACGCAGTATTTT. The rearrangement uses TRBV5-1 and TRBJ2-3; the D call may be TRBD1 or TRBD2 (5 bases each). Trimming shortened V by 9 bases and J by 6 bases, and 20 bases separated the two germline ends. This CDR3 is built from 14 residues. The germline V gene encodes CDR1 SGHRS and CDR2 YFSETQ.

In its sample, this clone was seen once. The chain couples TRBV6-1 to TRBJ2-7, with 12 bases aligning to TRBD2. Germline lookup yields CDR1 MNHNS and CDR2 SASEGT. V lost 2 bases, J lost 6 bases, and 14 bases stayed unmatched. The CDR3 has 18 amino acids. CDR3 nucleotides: TGTGCCAGCAGTGAATTGGCTAGCGGGAGGGCCAGGGCTGGCGAGCAGTACTTC. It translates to CASSELASGRARAGEQYF.

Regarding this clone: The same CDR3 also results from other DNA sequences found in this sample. CDR3 nucleotide sequence: TGTGCCTGGAGTGTACGCGGGGGCTACACCTTC. Its protein product is CAWSVRGGYTF. The chain combines TRBV30 with TRBJ1-2; no clear D gene. The germline V gene encodes CDR1 GTSNPN and CDR2 SVGIG (reference sequence). The CDR3 is made up of 11 amino acids. The V and J ends lost 0 bases and 8 bases respectively, with 7 bases between them.

The CDR3 coding sequence is TGTGCCAGCAGTTTGGGCGAGATAGGGTATGGCTACACCTTC. Residues: CASSLGEIGYGYTF. This chain connects TRBV27 to TRBJ1-2; D is undetermined. V was trimmed by 3 bases and J by 5 bases, leaving 13 bases between them. This CDR3 comprises 14 residues. Germline CDR1 and CDR2: MNHEY and SMNVEV (reference sequence).

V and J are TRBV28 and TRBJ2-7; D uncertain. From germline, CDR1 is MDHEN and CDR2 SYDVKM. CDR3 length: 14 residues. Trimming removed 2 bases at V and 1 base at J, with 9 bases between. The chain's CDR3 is CASSLAVGSYEQYF. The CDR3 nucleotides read TGTGCCAGCAGTTTAGCGGTCGGATCCTACGAGCAGTACTTC. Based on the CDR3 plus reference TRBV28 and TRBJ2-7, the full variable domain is DVKVTQSSRYLVKRTGEKVFLECVQDMDHENMFWYRQDPGLGLRLIYFSYDVKMKEKGDIPEGYSVSREKKERFSLILESASTNQTSMYLCASSLAVGSYEQYFGPGTRLTVT.

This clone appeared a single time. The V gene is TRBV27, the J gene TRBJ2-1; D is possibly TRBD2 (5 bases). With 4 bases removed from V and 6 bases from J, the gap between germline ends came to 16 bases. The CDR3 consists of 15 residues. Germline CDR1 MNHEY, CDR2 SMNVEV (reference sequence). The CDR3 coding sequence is TGTGCCAGCAGTTCGCGGGTGGATGGTCGCAATGAGCAGTTCTTC. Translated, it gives CASSSRVDGRNEQFF.

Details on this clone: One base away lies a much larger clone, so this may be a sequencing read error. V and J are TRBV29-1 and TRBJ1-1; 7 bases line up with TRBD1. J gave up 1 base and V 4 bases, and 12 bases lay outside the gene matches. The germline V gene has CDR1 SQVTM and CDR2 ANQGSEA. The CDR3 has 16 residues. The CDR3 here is CSVAPSSRQGNTEAFF. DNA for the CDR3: TGCAGCGTTGCCCCTTCTTCACGACAGGGGAACACTGAAGCTTTCTTT. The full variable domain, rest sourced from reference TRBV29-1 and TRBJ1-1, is SAVISQKPSRDICQRGTSLTIQCQVDSQVTMMFWYRQQPGQSLTLIATANQGSEATYESGFVIDKFPISRPNLTFSTLTVSNMSPEDSSIYLCSVAPSSRQGNTEAFFGQGTRLTVV.

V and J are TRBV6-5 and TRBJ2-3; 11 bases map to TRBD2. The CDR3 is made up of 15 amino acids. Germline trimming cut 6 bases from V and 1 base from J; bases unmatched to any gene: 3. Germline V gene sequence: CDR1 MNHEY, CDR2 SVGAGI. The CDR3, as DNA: TGTGCCAGCAGACTAGCGGGAGAAGGCACAGATACGCAGTATTTT. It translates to CASRLAGEGTDTQYF.

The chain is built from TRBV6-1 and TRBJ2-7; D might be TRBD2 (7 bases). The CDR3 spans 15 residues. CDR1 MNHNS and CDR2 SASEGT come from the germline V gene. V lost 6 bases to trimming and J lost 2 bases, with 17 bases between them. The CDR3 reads CASRLGGLQTYEQYF. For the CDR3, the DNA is TGTGCCAGCAGGCTAGGGGGACTACAAACCTACGAGCAGTACTTC.

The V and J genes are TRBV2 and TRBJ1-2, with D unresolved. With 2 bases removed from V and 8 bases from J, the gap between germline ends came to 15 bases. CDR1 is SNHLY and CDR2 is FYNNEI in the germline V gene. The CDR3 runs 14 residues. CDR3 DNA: TGTGCCAGCAGTGAATTCACCGCAGTAGAAGGCTACACCTTC. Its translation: CASSEFTAVEGYTF.

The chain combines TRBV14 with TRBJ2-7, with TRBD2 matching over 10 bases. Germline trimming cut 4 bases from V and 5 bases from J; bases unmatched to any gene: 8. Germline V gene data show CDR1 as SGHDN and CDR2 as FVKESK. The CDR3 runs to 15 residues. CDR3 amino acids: CASSLSLAGAHEQYF. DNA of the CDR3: TGTGCCAGCAGCCTCAGTCTAGCGGGAGCCCACGAGCAGTACTTC. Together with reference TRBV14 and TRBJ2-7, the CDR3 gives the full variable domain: EAGVTQFPSHSVIEKGQTVTLRCDPISGHDNLYWYRRVMGKEIKFLLHFVKESKQDESGMPNNRFLAERTGGTYSTLKVQPAELEDSGVYFCASSLSLAGAHEQYFGPGTRLTVT.

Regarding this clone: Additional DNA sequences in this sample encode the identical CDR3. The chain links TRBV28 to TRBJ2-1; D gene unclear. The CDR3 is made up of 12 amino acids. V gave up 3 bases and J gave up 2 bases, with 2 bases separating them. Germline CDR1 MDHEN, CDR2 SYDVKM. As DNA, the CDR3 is TGTGCCAGCAGTTTTGCCTACAATGAGCAGTTCTTC. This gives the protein CASSFAYNEQFF.

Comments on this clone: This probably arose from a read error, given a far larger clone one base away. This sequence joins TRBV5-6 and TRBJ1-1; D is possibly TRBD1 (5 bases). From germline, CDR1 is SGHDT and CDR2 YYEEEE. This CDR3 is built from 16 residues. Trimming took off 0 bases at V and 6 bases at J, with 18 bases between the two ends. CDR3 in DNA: TGTGCCAGCAGCTTGGCCTGGGCAGGGCGGGGGGCTGAAGCTTTCTTT. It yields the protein CASSLAWAGRGAEAFF.

The CDR3 region is CASSFDATSGREGETQYF. The CDR3 DNA is TGTGCCAGCAGCTTCGATGCGACTAGCGGGAGAGAGGGAGAGACCCAGTACTTC. V usage is TRBV7-3 and J usage is TRBJ2-5; 12 bases match TRBD2. Losses at the gene ends were 3 bases for V and 4 bases for J; bases not matched to a gene: 12. Germline-derived CDR1 and CDR2 are SGHTA and FQGTGA. The CDR3 is 18 amino acids.

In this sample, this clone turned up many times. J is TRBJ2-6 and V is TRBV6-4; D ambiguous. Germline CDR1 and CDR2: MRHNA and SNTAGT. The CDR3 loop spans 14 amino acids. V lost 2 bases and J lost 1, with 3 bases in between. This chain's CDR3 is CASSDTSGANVLTF. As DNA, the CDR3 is TGTGCCAGCAGTGACACTTCTGGGGCCAACGTCCTGACTTTC.

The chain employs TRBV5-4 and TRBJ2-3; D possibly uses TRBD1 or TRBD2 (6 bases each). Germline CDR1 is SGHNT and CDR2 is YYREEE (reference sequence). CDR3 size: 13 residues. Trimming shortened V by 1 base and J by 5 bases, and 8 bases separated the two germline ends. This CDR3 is CASSLRGEDTQYF. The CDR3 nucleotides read TGTGCCAGCAGCTTGAGGGGGGAAGATACGCAGTATTTT.

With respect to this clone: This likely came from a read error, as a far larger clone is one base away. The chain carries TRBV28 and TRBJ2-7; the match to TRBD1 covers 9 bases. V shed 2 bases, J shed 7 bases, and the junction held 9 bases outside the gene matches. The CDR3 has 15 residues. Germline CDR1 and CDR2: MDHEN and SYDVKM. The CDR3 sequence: CASSLLSTGGGEQYF. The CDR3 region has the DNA TGTGCCAGCAGTTTACTCTCGACAGGGGGGGGTGAGCAGTACTTC.

Written as DNA, the CDR3 is TGTGCCAGCCAAAGGACGGGGGAGGTTTCCTACGAGCAGTACTTC. Translated, it gives CASQRTGEVSYEQYF. The J gene is TRBJ2-7, the V gene TRBV14, with D tentatively TRBD2 (6 bases). CDR1 is SGHDN, CDR2 FVKESK, per germline. V was pared by 8 bases and J by 1 base, with 18 bases between. This CDR3 is built from 15 residues.

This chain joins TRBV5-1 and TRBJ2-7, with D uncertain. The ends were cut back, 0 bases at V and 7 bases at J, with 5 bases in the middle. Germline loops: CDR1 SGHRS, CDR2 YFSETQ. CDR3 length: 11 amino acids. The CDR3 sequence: CASSLDGEQYF. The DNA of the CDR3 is TGCGCCAGCAGCTTGGATGGGGAGCAGTACTTC.

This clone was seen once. CDR3 nucleotides: TGCGCCAGCAGCTTGTGGCCGGGGCAGGGGACCTACAATGAGCAGTTCTTC. Protein: CASSLWPGQGTYNEQFF. The V gene is TRBV5-1, the J gene TRBJ2-1; perhaps TRBD1 as D (6 bases). This CDR3 has 17 residues. CDR1 and CDR2 (germline): SGHRS, YFSETQ. V was cut by 1 base and J by 2 bases, with 16 bases left in between.

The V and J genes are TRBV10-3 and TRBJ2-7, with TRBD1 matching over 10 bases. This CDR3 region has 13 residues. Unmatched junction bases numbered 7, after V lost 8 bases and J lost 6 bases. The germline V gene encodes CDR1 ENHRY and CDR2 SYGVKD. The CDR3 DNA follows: TGTGCCATCCAAGGGACAGGGGTCGGCGAGCAGTACTTC. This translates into CAIQGTGVGEQYF.

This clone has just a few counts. The CDR3 sequence: CAWSVTSGRVLFF. The DNA for the CDR3 is TGTGCCTGGAGTGTGACTAGCGGGAGGGTTTTATTCTTC. This chain joins TRBV30 and TRBJ2-1, with 14 bases aligning to TRBD2. V lost 0 bases to trimming and J lost 16 bases; unmatched junction nucleotides: 5. Germline V CDR1 and CDR2: GTSNPN, SVGIG (reference sequence). The CDR3 covers 13 residues.

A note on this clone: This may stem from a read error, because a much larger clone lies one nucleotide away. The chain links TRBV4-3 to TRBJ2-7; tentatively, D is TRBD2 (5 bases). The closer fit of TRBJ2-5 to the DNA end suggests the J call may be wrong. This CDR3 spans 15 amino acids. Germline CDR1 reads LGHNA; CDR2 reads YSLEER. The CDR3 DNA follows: TGCGCCAGCAGCCAAGATACGGGGAATGGAGAGACCCAGTACTTC. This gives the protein CASSQDTGNGETQYF.

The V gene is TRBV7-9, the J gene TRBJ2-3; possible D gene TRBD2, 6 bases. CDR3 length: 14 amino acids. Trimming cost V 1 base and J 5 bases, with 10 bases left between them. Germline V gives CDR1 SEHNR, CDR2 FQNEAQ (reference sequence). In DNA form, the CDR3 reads TGTGCCAGCAGCTTAGTGGCGGGGTTAGATACGCAGTATTTT. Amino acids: CASSLVAGLDTQYF.